A single sample gave rise to the 2 T cell receptor beta chains below, sequenced in a study of shared clonotypes between healthy human individuals (dated by TCRdb to 2018 to 2021). Library method: the immunoSEQ multiplex PCR assay. The table comes from immuneACCESS by way of TCRdb, which keeps in-frame sequences with V and J called. Part of the clones is missing from these tables; in studies checked, under half for an unresolved V gene and the rest for unknown reasons. The sample table shows about 2.4 million clones, and 93% are seen once. The top ten constitute approximately 0.35% of the sample. Sequencing was performed on naive CD4+ T cells from PBMCs. The intended sense of this specimen's cell subset or site label: CD45RA+ positively selected. The receptors stem from a man aged 18-30 years in good health. Some clones in this sample may be carry-over from other donors' samples.

This clone was counted a single time. The V gene is TRBV21-1, the J gene TRBJ2-1; the table assigns TRBD2, which was not confirmed against the DNA. TRBV21-1 is assigned pseudogene status. The CDR3 has 13 residues. In DNA, the CDR3 is TGTGCCAGCGGGCCCCGCCAGCGGGATGAGCAGTTCTTC. Amino acids: CASGPRQRDEQFF.

The J gene is TRBJ2-7, the V gene TRBV28; weak D call: TRBD1 (6 bases). The V and J ends lost 4 bases and 10 bases respectively, with 11 bases between them. This CDR3 spans 11 amino acids. Germline V lookup: CDR1 MDHEN, CDR2 SYDVKM. CDR3 nucleotides: TGTGCCAGCAGTTCCCGGGACACACAGTACTTC. Translation: CASSSRDTQYF. Variable domain in full (rest from reference TRBV28 and TRBJ2-7): DVKVTQSSRYLVKRTGEKVFLECVQDMDHENMFWYRQDPGLGLRLIYFSYDVKMKEKGDIPEGYSVSREKKERFSLILESASTNQTSMYLCASSSRDTQYFGPGTRLTVT.